The TCR beta chain under discussion was sequenced for a study of cytomegalovirus exposure and HLA in healthy donors. Germline loops: CDR1 SGDLS, CDR2 YYNGEE. V lost 4 bases to trimming and J lost 8 bases, with 10 bases between them. CDR3 size: 12 residues. Clones were read by immunoSEQ multiplex PCR, and TCRdb kept only the in-frame ones, dropping some. Counted here are around 170,000 clones, 85% occurring once; the ten biggest clones make up roughly 15%. This sequence was found in a young man in good health and CMV-seropositive. The chain combines TRBV9 with TRBJ2-1; D is possibly TRBD1 (5 bases). Sequenced: PBMCs. The CDR3 here is CASSPQEDEQFF. CDR3 bases: TGTGCCAGCAGCCCACAGGAAGATGAGCAGTTCTTC.